These 17 T cell receptor beta chains were sequenced from one sample in a study of vaccination and CD4 T cells after COVID-19 (dated by TCRdb to between 2021 and 2023). Interpreted using the paper, the treatment or condition label stands for: 10-day PBMC culture with coronavirus spike peptide pools or control peptides (ViraFEST assay). CD4+ T cells from unexposed donors were collected before the COVID-19 pandemic (2011-2018). The library came from PCR. Data came from an Illumina iSeq 100. TCR sequencing of DNA from cultured CD4+ T cells used the Oncomine TCR Beta short-read assay at the Johns Hopkins FTIC core. Using fastp trimming at Q25 and MiXCR clonotype assembly, TCRdb reanalyzed the public sequencing data and kept in-frame beta chains. Records with the same CDR3 protein are collapsed into one entry carrying the most frequent genes and DNA. This sample has around 8,000 distinct CDR3 sequences in its table, and around 40% of those were observed once. The ten most abundant clones make up approximately 14% of the sample.

The antigens of these receptors remain unknown. The sample taken for sequencing was CD4+ T cells from blood, cultured in vitro. Receptors were obtained from a human donor in good health.

J is TRBJ2-5 and V is TRBV27; unclear D gene. The CDR3 totals 14 residues. Germline V gene lookup returns CDR1 MNHEY and CDR2 SMNVEV (reference sequence). V lost 7 bases and J lost 2, with 14 bases in between. The CDR3: CASMPYAVQETQYF. The DNA of the CDR3 is TGTGCCAGCATGCCCTACGCAGTTCAAGAGACCCAGTACTTC.

The chain uses TRBV19 and TRBJ2-7, with 9 bases identical to TRBD1. The V segment lost 1 base and the J segment 6 bases; nucleotides outside the gene matches: 7. There are 15 residues in the CDR3. The germline gives CDR1 LNHDA, CDR2 SQIVND (reference sequence). The DNA of the CDR3 is TGTGCCAGTAGTATAGGCCCGGGACAGGGAGGCGAGCAGTACTTC. Protein: CASSIGPGQGGEQYF.

CDR3 region: CASSYVAGSSQPQHF. CDR3 DNA: TGTGCCAGCAGTTACGTTGCAGGATCGAGTCAGCCCCAGCATTTT. The chain is built from TRBV6-5 and TRBJ1-5; D ambiguous. CDR1 is MNHEY, CDR2 SVGAGI, per germline. The V end was cut by 2 bases, the J end by 6 bases, with 14 bases between. The CDR3 is 15 residues long.

The rearrangement uses TRBV6-5 and TRBJ1-1; no definite D call. Germline V gene data show CDR1 as MNHEY and CDR2 as SVGAGI. V dropped 0 bases and J dropped 4 bases, with 12 bases sitting between them. The CDR3 totals 15 residues. The CDR3 sequence is CASSYSISSSTEAFF. The CDR3 DNA reads as TGTGCCAGCAGTTACTCGATAAGTTCCAGCACTGAAGCTTTCTTT.

The chain links TRBV5-1 to TRBJ1-2; no reliable D call. The germline V gene has CDR1 SGHRS and CDR2 YFSETQ. With 4 bases removed from V and 6 bases from J, the gap between germline ends came to 19 bases. The CDR3 spans 15 residues. The CDR3 nucleotides read TGCGCCAGCAGCCCGGGCGGTTCGGGGAGGGATGGCTACACCTTC. The encoded protein is CASSPGGSGRDGYTF.

This sequence joins TRBV27 and TRBJ2-1, with D uncertain. The V end lost 4 bases, the J end lost 9 bases, and 16 bases lay between the germline ends. The V gene's germline CDR1 is MNHEY and CDR2 SMNVEV (reference sequence). CDR3 length: 14 residues. The CDR3 coding sequence is TGTGCCAGCAGTTCTGGGCTGGGCACCGGTGAGCAGTTCTTC. Amino acids: CASSSGLGTGEQFF.

V and J are TRBV20-1 and TRBJ2-5; TRBD1 agrees at 7 bases. Germline CDR1 is DFQATT and CDR2 is SNEGSKA (reference sequence). The CDR3 covers 11 residues. With V trimmed by 4 bases and J by 6 bases, 2 bases remained unmatched. The CDR3 DNA is TGCAGTGCTATAAGGGGGCAGACCCAGTACTTC. Residues: CSAIRGQTQYF.

The gene calls are TRBV14 and TRBJ1-2; 7 bases match TRBD1. V trimming: 1 base; J trimming: 8 bases; junction bases outside the gene matches: 4. CDR1 is SGHDN, CDR2 FVKESK, per germline. The CDR3 contains 13 residues. The DNA for the CDR3 is TGTGCCAGCAGCCAAGTGACAGGGTCGGGCTACACCTTC. Amino acid sequence: CASSQVTGSGYTF.

This clonotype appeared once. The chain uses TRBV6-1 and TRBJ1-1, with 11 bases lining up with TRBD1. This CDR3 region has 17 residues. Trimming took 6 bases from V and 5 from J; bases not matched to a gene: 14. The germline CDR1 and CDR2 sequences are MNHNS and SASEGT. This CDR3 is CASSRSPSGTGGTEAFF. The CDR3 region has the DNA TGTGCCAGCAGCAGGTCCCCGTCCGGGACAGGGGGGACTGAAGCTTTCTTT.

This chain links TRBV7-9 with TRBJ1-1, with 7 bases fitting TRBD1. Losses at the gene ends were 5 bases for V and 1 base for J; bases not matched to a gene: 7. From germline, CDR1 is SEHNR and CDR2 FQNEAQ (reference sequence). The CDR3 is 15 amino acids. The CDR3 DNA reads as TGTGCCAGCAGCCGTCTACAGGGGCGGAACACTGAAGCTTTCTTT. Protein product: CASSRLQGRNTEAFF.

The sample holds a few counts of this clonotype. The chain uses TRBV5-6 and TRBJ1-1; D remains unclear. Germline CDR1 is SGHDT and CDR2 is YYEEEE. V gave up 0 bases and J gave up 7 bases, with 7 bases separating them. This CDR3 comprises 12 residues. The CDR3 loop reads CASSLAVGEAFF. The CDR3 DNA is TGTGCCAGCAGCTTGGCGGTAGGTGAAGCTTTCTTT. Complete variable domain (other parts from reference TRBV5-6 and TRBJ1-1): DAGVTQSPTHLIKTRGQQVTLRCSPKSGHDTVSWYQQALGQGPQFIFQYYEEEERQRGNFPDRFSGHQFPNYSSELNVNALLLGDSALYLCASSLAVGEAFFGQGTRLTVV.

This chain connects TRBV6-1 to TRBJ2-3, with 7 bases that match TRBD2. CDR3 length equals 17 residues. Germline V lookup: CDR1 MNHNS, CDR2 SASEGT. V trimming: 8 bases; J trimming: 2 bases; junction bases outside the gene matches: 16. The CDR3 protein is CASGSTSPNTFTDTQYF. CDR3 DNA sequence: TGTGCCAGCGGCTCGACTAGCCCCAACACCTTCACAGATACGCAGTATTTT.

The chain is built from TRBV30 and TRBJ2-3, with 9 bases lining up with TRBD2. CDR1 and CDR2 (germline): GTSNPN, SVGIG (reference sequence). With V trimmed by 0 bases and J by 4 bases, 5 bases remained unmatched. The CDR3 extends over 15 amino acids. The CDR3 region has the DNA TGTGCCTGGAGTGTAGTAGCGGGGGATGCAGATACGCAGTATTTT. Amino acid sequence: CAWSVVAGDADTQYF.

The chain links TRBV6-1 to TRBJ2-1; the D call may be TRBD1 or TRBD2 (6 bases each). The CDR3 loop spans 16 amino acids. Germline assignment: CDR1 MNHNS and CDR2 SASEGT. V dropped 4 bases and J dropped 1 base, with 14 bases sitting between them. CDR3 loop: CASSALPGASYNEQFF. The CDR3 bases are TGTGCCAGCAGTGCCCTCCCGGGGGCATCCTACAATGAGCAGTTCTTC.

This clonotype showed up just a few times. V usage is TRBV7-9 and J usage is TRBJ2-3; maybe TRBD1 (5 bases). The germline CDR1 and CDR2 sequences are SEHNR and FQNEAQ (reference sequence). This CDR3 comprises 11 residues. The V and J ends lost 10 bases and 6 bases respectively, with 11 bases between them. CDR3 sequence (DNA): TGTGCCACCGAGACAGAGGATACGCAGTATTTT. This sequence encodes CATETEDTQYF.

The table lists this clonotype with a few counts. The genes are TRBV10-1 and TRBJ1-1, with 9 bases that match TRBD1. Germline V gene lookup returns CDR1 WNHNN and CDR2 SYGVQD (reference sequence). The CDR3 is made up of 12 amino acids. V was pared by 4 bases and J by 11 bases, with 5 bases of the junction left unmatched. CDR3 bases: TGCGCCAGCAGTGGGGACAGGGTATCGGCTTTCTTT. This gives the protein CASSGDRVSAFF.

This clonotype showed up just a few times. The gene calls are TRBV6-1 and TRBJ1-1, with a weak D call TRBD1 (5 bases). Germline CDR1 reads MNHNS; CDR2 reads SASEGT. The length of the CDR3 is 15 residues. With 6 bases removed from V and 0 bases from J, the gap between germline ends came to 14 bases. The CDR3, as DNA: TGTGCCAGCAGCAGAGGCGGGGGAATGAACACTGAAGCTTTCTTT. Residues: CASSRGGGMNTEAFF.